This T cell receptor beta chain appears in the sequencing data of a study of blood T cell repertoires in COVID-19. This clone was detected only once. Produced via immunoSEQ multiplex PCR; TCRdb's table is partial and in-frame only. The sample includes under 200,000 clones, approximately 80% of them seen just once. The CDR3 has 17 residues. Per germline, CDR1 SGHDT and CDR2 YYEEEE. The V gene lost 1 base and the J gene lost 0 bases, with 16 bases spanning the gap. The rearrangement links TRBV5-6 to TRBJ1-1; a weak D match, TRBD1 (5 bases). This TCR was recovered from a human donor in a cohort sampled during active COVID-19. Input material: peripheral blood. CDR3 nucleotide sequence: TGTGCCAGCAGCTTGTATTCGGGGGGTGGGTTGAACACTGAAGCTTTCTTT. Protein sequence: CASSLYSGGGLNTEAFF.